This T cell receptor (beta chain) derives from a study of shared clonotypes between healthy human individuals. Study-wide background: A couple of women and a few men aged 18 to 49 made up the donors.

Notes on the study in general: Sequencing depth was a factor that was expected to affect clonotype sharing among donors.

With respect to this clone: Its antigen is currently unknown.

The CDR3 covers 13 residues. With 4 bases removed from V and 1 base from J, the gap between germline ends came to 6 bases. Germline V gives CDR1 SGHTA, CDR2 FQGTGA. CD45RO-negative CD8 cells positively selected for CCR7 made up the naive population, which excluded terminally differentiated effector memory CD45RA+ cells. At deep level, the assay was performed. TCRdb's copy holds only in-frame clones and misses some; the assay was immunoSEQ multiplex PCR. The profile shows about 2.1 million clones, 93% of them singletons. The TCR comes from a man younger than 30 in good health. Some clones in this sample may be carry-over from other donors' samples. Sequencing was done on a sample of naive CD8+ T cells from PBMCs. The chain has TRBV7-3 and TRBJ2-3, with unresolved D. CDR3 amino acids: CASSSRGTDTQYF. CDR3 DNA sequence: TGTGCCAGCAGCTCGCGAGGCACAGATACGCAGTATTTT.